These 24 T cell receptor beta chains were sequenced from one sample in a study of early stage breast cancer tumors (dated by TCRdb to the late 2010s). The library was prepared using the immunoSEQ multiplex PCR assay. Here the immuneACCESS table is served through TCRdb, limited to in-frame sequences with V and J called. Missing clones are a known gap in these copies; in checked studies unresolved V genes cover under half, and the rest lacks a known reason. This sample has around 9,000 clones in its table, and over 70% of those were observed once. Approximately 17% of the sample is in the top ten clones. The sample was normal breast tissue next to the tumor. These TCRs come from a person in their 60s with breast cancer.

The chain carries TRBV5-1 and TRBJ2-6; no clear D. Trimming took off 2 bases at V and 4 bases at J, with 10 bases between the two ends. Germline loops: CDR1 SGHRS, CDR2 YFSETQ. CDR3 size: 15 residues. The CDR3 region is CASSFPPRGANVLTF. The CDR3 bases are TGCGCCAGCAGCTTTCCGCCGAGGGGGGCCAACGTCCTGACTTTC.

This clone has only a few counts. One end of the junction does not line up with germline, which may come from a read error. The gene calls are TRBV7-7 and TRBJ2-2; 9 bases align to TRBD1. Per the germline V gene, CDR1 is SSHAT and CDR2 is FNYEAQ (reference sequence). This CDR3 comprises 13 residues. The CDR3 sequence: CASSGQGIGELFF. The CDR3 DNA sequence: TGTGCTAGCAGCGGACAGGGGATCGGGGAGCTGTTTTTT.

The CDR3 nucleotides are TGTGCCAGCAGCTTATCTGTCCAGGACACTGAAGCTTTCTTT. Its protein product is CASSLSVQDTEAFF. The chain carries TRBV7-2 and TRBJ1-1; the D is unclear. In germline, CDR1 is SGHTA, CDR2 FQGNSA. The V gene lost 2 bases and the J gene lost 3 bases, with 10 bases spanning the gap. The CDR3 runs to 14 residues.

This sequence joins TRBV6-5 and TRBJ1-1, with 8 bases aligning to TRBD1. This CDR3 is built from 12 residues. Trimming cost V 5 bases and J 9 bases; bases outside gene matches: 5. Germline CDR1 is MNHEY and CDR2 is SVGAGI. CDR3 protein: CASSPDREKAFF. DNA for the CDR3: TGTGCCAGCAGTCCGGACAGGGAAAAAGCTTTCTTT.

V gene TRBV6-6 combines with J gene TRBJ2-1; the D gene is possibly TRBD1 (6 bases). In germline, CDR1 is MNHNY, CDR2 SVGAGI (reference sequence). V lost 4 bases to trimming and J lost 5 bases, with 15 bases between them. The CDR3 is 15 amino acids. DNA of the CDR3: TGTGCCAGCAGTTCCCGCGACAGGTATAACAATGAGCAGTTCTTC. Translating it yields CASSSRDRYNNEQFF.

The genes are TRBV7-7 and TRBJ2-7, with TRBD1 identical over 7 bases. Germline V lookup: CDR1 SSHAT, CDR2 FNYEAQ (reference sequence). The V gene end was trimmed by 5 bases and the J gene end by 0 bases; junction bases not matched to a gene: 4. CDR3 length: 14 amino acids. CDR3 protein: CASSKDRNSYEQYF. The DNA of the CDR3 is TGTGCCAGCAGCAAGGACAGGAACTCCTACGAGCAGTACTTC.

This rearrangement joins TRBV15 to TRBJ1-3; 7 nucleotides agree with TRBD1. The CDR3 contains 14 residues. V gave up 4 bases and J gave up 4 bases; unmatched junction bases: 4. Germline V gene data show CDR1 as LNHNV and CDR2 as YYDKDF (reference sequence). The CDR3 loop reads CATSTHRGGNTIYF. CDR3 DNA sequence: TGTGCCACCAGCACACACAGGGGCGGAAACACCATATATTTT. The entire variable domain, with the rest obtained from reference TRBV15 and TRBJ1-3, is as follows: DAMVIQNPRYQVTQFGKPVTLSCSQTLNHNVMYWYQQKSSQAPKLLFHYYDKDFNNEADTPDNFQSRRPNTSFCFLDIRSPGLGDTAMYLCATSTHRGGNTIYFGEGSWLTVV.

This chain's CDR3 is CASSPGLLYDQPQHF. The CDR3 DNA reads as TGCGCCAGCAGCCCGGGACTTTTATATGATCAGCCCCAGCATTTT. V and J are TRBV5-1 and TRBJ1-5; a possible D gene is TRBD1 (5 bases). CDR1 and CDR2 from the germline V gene are SGHRS and YFSETQ. The CDR3 covers 15 residues. Trimming shortened V by 4 bases and J by 5 bases, and 16 bases separated the two germline ends.

This sequence joins TRBV27 and TRBJ2-7; the match to TRBD1 covers 7 bases. V trimming: 6 bases; J trimming: 0 bases; junction bases outside the gene matches: 8. The germline V gene encodes CDR1 MNHEY and CDR2 SMNVEV (reference sequence). The CDR3 totals 15 residues. This CDR3 reads CASRRGQVSSYEQYF. The CDR3 bases are TGTGCCAGCAGGAGAGGACAGGTCAGCTCCTACGAGCAGTACTTC.

This clone came up a few times. This chain links TRBV2 with TRBJ2-1; 9 bases are a match to TRBD2. The CDR3 has 15 residues. V lost 4 bases and J lost 6; bases outside the gene matches: 7. Per germline, CDR1 SNHLY and CDR2 FYNNEI. CDR3: CASSGAPSGANEQFF. DNA for the CDR3: TGTGCCAGCAGTGGAGCTCCTAGCGGGGCCAATGAGCAGTTCTTC.

The J gene is TRBJ1-4, the V gene TRBV19; 7 nucleotides align to TRBD1. Germline V gives CDR1 LNHDA, CDR2 SQIVND (reference sequence). This CDR3 is 15 amino acids long. After removal of 6 bases from V and 3 bases from J, the junction contained 7 bases not matched to a gene. The CDR3: CASRYRDSPNEKLFF. CDR3 nucleotide sequence: TGTGCCAGTAGGTACCGGGACAGCCCTAATGAAAAACTGTTTTTT.

The chain uses TRBV15 and TRBJ2-2; perhaps TRBD1 as D (5 bases). Trimming pared 0 bases from V and 7 bases from J, leaving 15 bases between. The CDR3 is 16 amino acids. The germline CDR1 and CDR2 sequences are LNHNV and YYDKDF (reference sequence). CDR3 sequence reads: CATSRDLQGRSGELFF. The CDR3 DNA sequence: TGTGCCACCAGCAGAGATCTCCAGGGAAGAAGCGGGGAGCTGTTTTTT.

This chain uses TRBV6-5 with TRBJ1-2; 10 nucleotides match TRBD1. J gave up 4 bases and V 6 bases, and 5 bases lay outside the gene matches. Germline CDR1 and CDR2: MNHEY and SVGAGI. CDR3 length: 14 residues. CDR3: CASSRQGAGYGYTF. The CDR3 DNA follows: TGTGCCAGCAGCCGACAGGGGGCGGGCTATGGCTACACCTTC.

This chain links TRBV19 with TRBJ2-6, with D unresolved. Between the trimmed V and J ends, which lost 1 base and 0 bases, there was a span of 4 bases. The CDR3 length is 15 residues. From germline, CDR1 is LNHDA and CDR2 SQIVND (reference sequence). The CDR3 DNA follows: TGTGCCAGTAGTATAGGACACTCTGGGGCCAACGTCCTGACTTTC. Its protein product is CASSIGHSGANVLTF.

The chain uses TRBV19 and TRBJ1-1; TRBD1 aligns across 7 bases. CDR1 and CDR2 (germline): LNHDA, SQIVND (reference sequence). Unmatched junction bases numbered 7, after V lost 7 bases and J lost 5 bases. The CDR3 has 13 residues. The CDR3 DNA reads TGTGCCAGTAAACACAGGGGTGGGACTGAAGCTTTCTTT. As protein: CASKHRGGTEAFF.

This chain joins TRBV30 and TRBJ2-1, with TRBD2 matching 9 bases. V dropped 2 bases and J dropped 1; count of bases not matched to a gene: 12. Germline CDR1 is GTSNPN and CDR2 is SVGIG (reference sequence). CDR3 length: 18 residues. CDR3 sequence: CAWSSRLAGIPSYNEQFF. Here the CDR3 DNA reads TGTGCCTGGAGTTCGAGGCTAGCGGGGATACCATCCTACAATGAGCAGTTCTTC. Together with reference TRBV30 and TRBJ2-1, the CDR3 gives the full variable domain: SQTIHQWPATLVQPVGSPLSLECTVEGTSNPNLYWYRQAAGRGLQLLFYSVGIGQISSEVPQNLSASRPQDRQFILSSKKLLLSDSGFYLCAWSSRLAGIPSYNEQFFGPGTRLTVL.

A few counts support this clone. The chain recombines TRBV5-4 with TRBJ2-3; 13 bases are shared with TRBD2. J was trimmed by 5 bases and V by 3 bases; bases with no gene match: 6. This CDR3 is 16 amino acids long. CDR1 and CDR2 (germline): SGHNT, YYREEE (reference sequence). The CDR3 sequence: CASSSGLAGKGDTQYF. For the CDR3, the DNA is TGTGCCAGCAGCTCGGGACTAGCGGGAAAAGGAGATACGCAGTATTTT.

The chain is built from TRBV11-3 and TRBJ2-2, with 8 bases that match TRBD2. The CDR3 spans 15 residues. Germline CDR1 SGHNT, CDR2 YENEEA. V shed 5 bases and J 3 bases; nucleotides not matched to a gene: 5. The CDR3 is CASSPRGGDTGELFF. The CDR3 bases are TGTGCCAGCAGCCCCCGGGGGGGGGACACCGGGGAGCTGTTTTTT.

The rearrangement joins TRBV19 to TRBJ1-1; D is perhaps TRBD1 (6 bases). This CDR3 region has 16 residues. The germline gives CDR1 LNHDA, CDR2 SQIVND (reference sequence). The V end lost 8 bases, the J end lost 1 base, and 20 bases lay between the germline ends. CDR3 amino acids: CASSRLQGTRNTEAFF. The CDR3 region has the DNA TGTGCCAGTTCTCGTCTTCAGGGGACGAGGAACACTGAAGCTTTCTTT.

The chain has TRBV7-9 and TRBJ1-2, with D tentatively TRBD1 (6 bases). The CDR3 contains 15 residues. Germline V gives CDR1 SEHNR, CDR2 FQNEAQ (reference sequence). V lost 3 bases and J 8 bases, leaving 19 bases between the germline ends. The CDR3 nucleotides read TGTGCCAGCAGCTTTCAGGGGACAACCTCGCCGGGCTACACCTTC. Translation: CASSFQGTTSPGYTF.

V is TRBV27 and J is TRBJ1-4; 9 positions agree with TRBD1. This CDR3 is 14 amino acids long. CDR1 and CDR2 (germline): MNHEY, SMNVEV (reference sequence). V was pared by 5 bases and J by 6 bases, with 4 bases of the junction left unmatched. CDR3 nucleotides: TGTGCCAGCAGTCCGAGACAGGGGGATGAAAAACTGTTTTTT. This encodes CASSPRQGDEKLFF.

The CDR3 sequence: CASSFLTLGGEQYF. The CDR3, as DNA: TGTGCCAGCAGCTTCCTGACTTTGGGGGGCGAGCAGTACTTC. J is TRBJ2-7 and V is TRBV5-6; TRBD2 is a possible D gene (6 bases). The V and J ends lost 2 bases and 6 bases respectively, with 15 bases between them. Germline lookup yields CDR1 SGHDT and CDR2 YYEEEE. This CDR3 region has 14 residues.

The chain is built from TRBV6-5 and TRBJ1-1; weak D call: TRBD1 (5 bases). The germline V and J ends were trimmed by 2 bases and 4 bases, with 11 bases remaining between them. This CDR3 has 14 residues. In germline, CDR1 is MNHEY, CDR2 SVGAGI. The CDR3: CASSYKWQGTEAFF. The CDR3 DNA sequence: TGTGCCAGCAGTTACAAATGGCAGGGCACTGAAGCTTTCTTT.

In this sample, this clone turned up a few times. The V and J genes are TRBV6-5 and TRBJ2-1; tentative D call: TRBD1 (7 bases). Germline V gene data show CDR1 as MNHEY and CDR2 as SVGAGI. This CDR3 spans 14 amino acids. V gave up 2 bases and J gave up 5 bases, with 10 bases separating them. The CDR3 DNA reads TGTGCCAGCAGTTACCAGGGGGGCCACAATGAGCAGTTCTTC. It codes for CASSYQGGHNEQFF.